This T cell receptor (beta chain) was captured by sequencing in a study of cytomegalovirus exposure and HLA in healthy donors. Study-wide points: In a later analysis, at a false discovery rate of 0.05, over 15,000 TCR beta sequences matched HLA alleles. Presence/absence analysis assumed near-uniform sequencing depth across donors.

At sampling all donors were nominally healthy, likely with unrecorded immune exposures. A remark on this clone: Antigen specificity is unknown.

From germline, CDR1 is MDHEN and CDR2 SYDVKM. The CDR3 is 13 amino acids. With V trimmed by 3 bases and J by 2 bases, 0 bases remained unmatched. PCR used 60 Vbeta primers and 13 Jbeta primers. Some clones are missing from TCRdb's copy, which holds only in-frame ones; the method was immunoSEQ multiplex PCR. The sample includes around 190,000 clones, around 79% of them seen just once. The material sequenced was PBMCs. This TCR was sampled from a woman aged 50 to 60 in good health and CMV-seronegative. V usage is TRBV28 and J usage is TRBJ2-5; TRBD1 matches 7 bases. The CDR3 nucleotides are TGTGCCAGCAGTTTCAGGGGGCAAGAGACCCAGTACTTC. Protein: CASSFRGQETQYF.